The sequence of this T cell receptor beta chain was determined in a study of response to subunit inactivated influenza vaccine. The germline V gene encodes CDR1 SQVTM and CDR2 ANQGSEA. CDR3 size: 15 residues. Trimming took 5 bases from V and 3 from J, leaving 19 bases between them. This clonotype was observed a few times. TCRdb re-called the RT-PCR reads with MiXCR, one entry per CDR3 protein. The sample has a few hundred thousand distinct CDR3 sequences; about 20% are singletons. This receptor was taken from a man aged 50 to 69 who received an inactivated influenza vaccine. The sample consisted of PBMCs from blood, taken 21 months after vaccination. The V gene is TRBV29-1, the J gene TRBJ1-2; D might be TRBD1 (5 bases). As DNA, the CDR3 is TGCAGCGTTTTCTTGAGAGGGGCTAGGGACTATGGCTACACCTTC. This translates into CSVFLRGARDYGYTF. The full variable domain, completed using reference TRBV29-1 and TRBJ1-2, is SAVISQKPSRDICQRGTSLTIQCQVDSQVTMMFWYRQQPGQSLTLIATANQGSEATYESGFVIDKFPISRPNLTFSTLTVSNMSPEDSSIYLCSVFLRGARDYGYTFGSGTRLTVV.